This T cell receptor beta chain was identified in a study of cytomegalovirus exposure and HLA in healthy donors (dated by TCRdb to 2015 to 2018). As for the study more broadly: In an earlier analysis of approximately 500 of the donors, about 270 Gb of sequence data and some 100 million unique TCR beta sequences from about 179 million T cells were reported. An early release covering about 600 HLA-typed donors comprised 250 to 350 gigabases of sequencing data and 85 million to 100 million unique TCR sequences. Of the roughly 400 genotyped donors, approximately 83% fell in the genetic ancestry cluster associated with self-reported Caucasian donors. The study aimed to test whether cataloging public T cell receptors could reveal signatures of past pathogen exposure. The T cell repertoires of under 750 subjects were profiled by immunosequencing and related to cytomegalovirus serostatus. In addition to the first cohort of around 670 subjects, a separate validation cohort of approximately 110 different subjects was used. To predict cytomegalovirus infection status, the study combined high-throughput TCR immunosequencing, statistical association of individual TCRs with disease status, and machine learning. A later analysis re-analyzed previously published TCR beta repertoires from approximately 670 donors and added high-resolution HLA genotyping to study TCR occurrence patterns. The later analysis used no new phenotypic data to find candidate immune exposures, relying instead on TCR beta sequences and their occurrence across donors. In an earlier analysis of roughly 580 of the donors, high-throughput TCR beta sequencing was used to judge whether each TCR beta V gene segment behaved as functional or pseudogenic. Donor age, sex, ethnicity and CMV serostatus were compiled together with the repertoire data. In a later genetic analysis, genome-wide SNP genotypes for about three fifths of the 666 donors were used, and that subset was treated as a discovery cohort. All discovery cohort repertoires had been generated on a single sequencing platform. HLA typing included class I and class II loci at four-digit resolution. The number of typed donors differed by locus: roughly 629-630 for A, B, C, DRB1 and DQB1; 500 to 550 for DQA1; fewer than 610 for DPA1; and 400 to 480 for DPB1. Roughly 5 DR-DQ haplotypes were treated as single units for association and clustering because of strong linkage in the cohort. Among about 360 genotyped donors of the cohort, an average of roughly 240,000 unique TCR beta nucleotide sequences were sequenced per donor, 15% to 20% of them non-productive.

The cohort comprised 666 healthy bone marrow donors. All cohort members were sampled while nominally healthy, although unrecorded immune exposures were likely present. The donor tested CMV seronegative and was one of the 352 seronegative cohort members. Each donor provided a peripheral blood sample, and peripheral blood mononuclear cells were used for TCR beta sequencing. The Qiagen DNeasy Blood Extraction Kit was used to extract genomic DNA from the blood cell samples. Receptors were amplified or captured by the immunoSEQ multiplex PCR assay. The multiplex PCR relied on a mix of 60 forward primers for TCR Vbeta segments and 13 reverse primers for TCR Jbeta segments. Amplification of the CDR3 region of rearranged TCR beta genes was performed with a multiplex PCR assay on genomic DNA. The amplified TCR beta libraries were sequenced on the Illumina HiSeq System as 87-base-pair reads. Per the authors' processing: In a later analysis, tens of millions of unique TCR beta chains were counted across the approximately 640 repertoires, and about 9.9 million of these chains were shared by at least two donors. A nearest-neighbor algorithm error-corrected the raw reads and collapsed the reads into unique sequences, merging closely related sequences to remove PCR and sequencing errors. Alignment of CDR3 sequences to IMGT reference sequences was used to assign V, D and J gene segments. For a sequence to be retained, a match of at least six nucleotides was required to both a V gene segment and a J gene segment. Rearrangements were called productive when the CDR3 lacked stop codons and stayed in frame with V and J; all others were non-productive. Following IMGT convention, CDR3 was defined as the stretch from the second conserved V-encoded cysteine to the conserved J-encoded phenylalanine. The earlier analysis of about 590 of the donors excluded sequences that lacked an unambiguous match to a single V gene segment. An earlier analysis of 587 of the donors classified V segments as functional when productive rearrangements were above 56.7% and as segregating when the standard deviation between donors was above 5%. A statistical classification framework was developed to diagnose cytomegalovirus status using the catalog of TCR beta chain sequences. V and J gene assignment, in a later analysis, came from comparing TCR nucleotide sequences with IMGT/GENE-DB human TR gene sequences. The TCRdist pipeline was used in a later analysis to assign CDR3 sequences and most-parsimonious VDJ recombination scenarios. In a later analysis, each TCR beta chain was defined by its CDR3 amino acid sequence together with its V-gene family, and reads lacking a unique V-gene family were excluded. A later analysis removed roughly 590 highly shared, low-generation-probability nucleotide sequences to deal with suspected cross-contamination and a sequencing artifact. In a later analysis, a clonal expansion index for each public chain was calculated from normalized within-repertoire ranks of inferred template counts. Generation probabilities in a later analysis came from a VDJ recombination model fitted to out-of-frame rearrangements, and those results were checked against IGoR. In a later analysis, hypergeometric tests were used to score TCR-TCR, TCR-HLA and TCR-CMV co-occurrence, with a repertoire-size bias correction applied to TCR pairs. To estimate false discovery rates, a later analysis permuted the HLA or CMV assignments 20 times. In a later analysis, co-occurring TCRs were grouped using DBSCAN, with TCRdist sequence similarity added in when clustering inside HLA-allele-positive subsets. Repertoires with fewer than 30,000 or more than 120,000 public chains were left out of co-occurrence clustering, as were about 5 repertoires with anomalous nucleotide sharing. In TCRdb, the immuneACCESS table is reduced to in-frame sequences with V and J assigned. These tables do not hold every clone; where another copy was compared, an unresolved V gene accounts for under half, and the others remain unexplained. D and trimming were read from the DNA, whereas the V and J calls and clone size are those reported in that table. The sample contains about 160,000 clones, about 80% of them found a single time. Around 4.3% of the sample rests with the top ten.

There are 15 amino acids in the CDR3, from cysteine to phenylalanine inclusive. The sequence is cut down to CDR3 DNA, 45 bases in frame from base 1. The V end gives up 2 bases and the J end 10 bases, leaving 8 bases in the junction not matched to a gene. From the germline V gene, CDR1 is MNHNS and CDR2 is SASEGT. What the research found in general, with its limitations: Sequencing depth was assumed to be roughly uniform across donors in the presence/absence analyses, though that assumption may not hold. Correlated functional status among segregating V segments might be attributable to linkage disequilibrium, but an unknown experimental factor could not be ruled out. The sequencing pipeline was judged likely to have produced a cluster of highly shared sequence variants as a technical artifact. In a later genetic analysis, fewer N-insertions in productive TCRs were reported among donors in an Asian-associated ancestry cluster than the approximately 670-donor mean. In vitro tests confirmed that a few of the cytomegalovirus-associated TCR beta chains recognize cytomegalovirus antigens. Because counts were too low, seventeen rarely observed V segments, including chromosome 9 orphons, were excluded from the earlier analysis of fewer than 650 of the donors. In a later analysis, the rate of TCR association differed among HLA loci, with DRB1 alleles having the most associated TCRs and HLA-C alleles having the fewest. Most TCR sequences were observed very rarely across donors, whereas some public TCRs were present in many individuals. When HLA alleles, especially DR and DQ, strongly co-occurred, TCR associations were difficult to assign to individual alleles. This cohort had only TCR beta chains sequenced, and the lack of alpha or paired-chain data limited which features could be detected. According to a later analysis, parvovirus B19, influenza, CMV and Epstein-Barr virus appeared linked to several top co-occurrence clusters. V-gene and J-gene trimming of TCR beta chains was associated with a missense DCLRE1C variant in a later genetic analysis, and the association was replicated in an independent cohort. Cytomegalovirus status was reported to be diagnosed by the classifier with high specificity and sensitivity in both the original and validation cohorts. A further reported finding was that TCR beta sequences accurately predicted the HLA-A and HLA-B alleles for most subjects in the first cohort. A later analysis found that most CMV-associated TCR beta chains appeared HLA-restricted, with HLA associations seemingly driven largely by CMV exposure. The only immune exposure information available for the cohort was CMV serostatus. At a false discovery rate of 0.05, a later analysis linked around 17,000 TCR beta sequences to specific HLA alleles. In a later analysis, HLA-associated TCR beta chains were found to be more clonally expanded and to have lower generation probabilities than equally common non-associated chains. The 87-base-pair reads could not distinguish some IMGT-functional V segments, including TRBV6-2 and TRBV6-3, so those segments were excluded. An earlier analysis of approximately 530 of the donors showed that most TCR beta V segments appeared in productive rearrangements either about 87% or about 30% of the time, which broadly matched IMGT annotations. The study gave a list of 150 to 200 TCR beta chains associated with cytomegalovirus. The authors suggested that the approach could potentially be extended to other disease states and immunological phenotypes. Because HLA typing was unavailable for some donors at each locus, only the typed subset was used in association tests.

A remark on this clone: Its antigen target is currently unknown. One base away there is no much larger clone; base qualities are not given.

This TCR was sampled from a man aged 25-45 years in good health and CMV-seronegative. Sequences were obtained from PBMCs. Recombination connected TRBV6-1 to TRBJ1-5; TRBD1 lines up with 10 middle nucleotides. The nucleotide sequence reads as follows: TGTGCCAGCAGTGAAAACTGGGACAGGGGCCGACCCCAGCATTTT. This gives the protein CASSENWDRGRPQHF.